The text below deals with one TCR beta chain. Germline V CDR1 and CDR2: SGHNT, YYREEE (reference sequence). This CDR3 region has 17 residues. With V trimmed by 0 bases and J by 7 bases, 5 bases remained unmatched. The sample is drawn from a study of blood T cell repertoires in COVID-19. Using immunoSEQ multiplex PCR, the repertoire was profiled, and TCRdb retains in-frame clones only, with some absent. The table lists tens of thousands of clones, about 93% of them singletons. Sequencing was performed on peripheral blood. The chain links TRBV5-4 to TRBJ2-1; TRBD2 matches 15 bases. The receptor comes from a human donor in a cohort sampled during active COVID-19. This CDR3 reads CASSLGWTSGGANEQFF. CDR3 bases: TGTGCCAGCAGCTTGGGTTGGACTAGCGGGGGGGCGAATGAGCAGTTCTTC.